These T cell receptor beta chains were read from a single sample in a study of patients and donors after allogeneic stem cell transplantation. TCRdb itself ran the RT-PCR reads through MiXCR, one entry per CDR3 protein. The table has about 7,600 distinct CDR3 sequences, around a tenth seen once. Material: blood, either unsorted or a sorted T cell fraction (not recorded which). The receptor set was obtained from a human donor who was either an allogeneic HSCT recipient or a stem cell or donor lymphocyte infusion donor (not recorded which). It is not recorded whose cells these are; they may come from a transplant donor. The CDR3 runs from the conserved cysteine through the conserved F or W. The D gene is left open where the match is weak. Clone size appears in some rows only: once, few, many, or a class for an expanded clone.

V gene: TRBV18
clone size: few
CDR3 length: 13
J gene: TRBJ2-1
D gene: -
CDR3 protein: CASSRRFSLEQFF
CDR3 DNA: TGTGCCAGCTCACGACGATTTTCTCTTGAGCAGTTCTTC

V gene: TRBV20-1
clone size: -
CDR3 length: 15
J gene: TRBJ2-7
D gene: -
CDR3 protein: CSASRAGADDNGQYF
CDR3 DNA: TGCAGTGCCAGCCGGGCGGGGGCGGATGACAACGGGCAGTACTTC

V gene: TRBV5-1
clone size: few
CDR3 length: 17
J gene: TRBJ2-2
D gene: TRBD2
CDR3 protein: CASSLTSGGPNTGELFF
CDR3 DNA: TGCGCCAGCAGCTTGACTAGCGGGGGGCCCAACACCGGGGAGCTGTTTTTT

V gene: TRBV12-3/TRBV12-4
clone size: many
CDR3 length: 14
J gene: TRBJ1-2
D gene: TRBD1
CDR3 protein: CASSPAMDRVGYTF
CDR3 DNA: TGTGCCAGCAGTCCCGCCATGGACAGGGTTGGCTACACCTTC

V gene: TRBV15
clone size: many
CDR3 length: 13
J gene: TRBJ1-1
D gene: -
CDR3 protein: CATSRPGYTEAFF
CDR3 DNA: TGTGCCACCAGCAGACCAGGGTACACTGAAGCTTTCTTT

V gene: TRBV6-1
clone size: few
CDR3 length: 18
J gene: TRBJ1-1
D gene: -
CDR3 protein: CASRRQGGWKAGNTEAFF
CDR3 DNA: TGTGCCAGCAGGAGGCAGGGCGGTTGGAAAGCGGGGAACACTGAAGCTTTCTTT

V gene: TRBV7-2
clone size: -
CDR3 length: 14
J gene: TRBJ1-1
D gene: -
CDR3 protein: CASSLSQVVTEAFF
CDR3 DNA: TGTGCCAGCAGCTTATCGCAGGTGGTCACTGAAGCTTTCTTT

V gene: TRBV15
clone size: -
CDR3 length: 16
J gene: TRBJ2-5
D gene: TRBD2
CDR3 protein: CATSSPGLAVQETQYF
CDR3 DNA: TGTGCCACCAGCAGTCCGGGACTAGCGGTACAAGAGACCCAGTACTTC

V gene: TRBV20-1
clone size: large
CDR3 length: 14
J gene: TRBJ1-2
D gene: -
CDR3 protein: CSASEGGRDYGYTF
CDR3 DNA: TGCAGTGCTAGTGAAGGGGGGCGCGACTATGGCTACACCTTC

V gene: TRBV6-6
clone size: medium-sized
CDR3 length: 15
J gene: TRBJ1-1
D gene: -
CDR3 protein: CASSFTGPSYTEAFF
CDR3 DNA: TGTGCCAGCAGTTTCACCGGGCCCTCGTACACTGAAGCTTTCTTT

V gene: TRBV18
clone size: many
CDR3 length: 15
J gene: TRBJ1-4
D gene: TRBD1
CDR3 protein: CASSRGQATNEKLFF
CDR3 DNA: TGTGCCAGCTCACGCGGACAGGCAACTAATGAAAAACTGTTTTTT

V gene: TRBV7-2
clone size: many
CDR3 length: 14
J gene: TRBJ2-3
D gene: -
CDR3 protein: CASSHSRSTDTQYF
CDR3 DNA: TGTGCCAGCAGCCATAGCAGAAGCACAGATACGCAGTATTTT

V gene: TRBV10-2
clone size: -
CDR3 length: 18
J gene: TRBJ2-5
D gene: TRBD2
CDR3 protein: CASSEREWVAGPQETQYF
CDR3 DNA: TGCGCCAGCAGTGAGAGAGAGTGGGTAGCGGGGCCCCAAGAGACCCAGTACTTC

V gene: TRBV7-9
clone size: many
CDR3 length: 15
J gene: TRBJ2-7
D gene: -
CDR3 protein: CASSLARATSYEQYF
CDR3 DNA: TGTGCCAGCAGCTTAGCCCGTGCAACTTCCTACGAGCAGTACTTC

V gene: TRBV5-5
clone size: -
CDR3 length: 13
J gene: TRBJ2-7
D gene: TRBD1
CDR3 protein: CASSALQGDEQYF
CDR3 DNA: TGTGCCAGCAGCGCGCTACAGGGGGACGAGCAGTACTTC

V gene: TRBV5-1
clone size: many
CDR3 length: 16
J gene: TRBJ2-5
D gene: TRBD2
CDR3 protein: CASSLERGALQETQYF
CDR3 DNA: TGCGCCAGCAGCTTGGAGCGGGGGGCCCTCCAAGAGACCCAGTACTTC

V gene: TRBV6-5
clone size: -
CDR3 length: 17
J gene: TRBJ1-2
D gene: -
CDR3 protein: CASSYHKTTAGKSGYTF
CDR3 DNA: TGTGCCAGCAGTTACCATAAAACCACCGCGGGAAAGTCTGGCTACACCTTC

V gene: TRBV12-3/TRBV12-4
clone size: -
CDR3 length: 20
J gene: TRBJ2-1
D gene: TRBD2
CDR3 protein: CASSRKATRNSGGSYNEQFF
CDR3 DNA: TGTGCCAGCAGCCGTAAAGCGACCCGTAATAGCGGGGGATCCTACAATGAGCAGTTCTTC

V gene: TRBV4-3
clone size: medium-sized
CDR3 length: 15
J gene: TRBJ1-2
D gene: -
CDR3 protein: CASSAWASGNYGYTF
CDR3 DNA: TGCGCCAGCAGCGCATGGGCATCCGGTAACTATGGCTACACCTTC

V gene: TRBV12-3/TRBV12-4
clone size: few
CDR3 length: 14
J gene: TRBJ2-3
D gene: -
CDR3 protein: CASSRDGGGDTQYF
CDR3 DNA: TGTGCCAGCAGCCGCGACGGGGGTGGGGATACGCAGTATTTT

V gene: TRBV7-2
clone size: many
CDR3 length: 14
J gene: TRBJ1-5
D gene: -
CDR3 protein: CASSGEYSNQPQHF
CDR3 DNA: TGTGCCAGCAGCGGAGAATATAGCAATCAGCCCCAGCATTTT

V gene: TRBV6-2/TRBV6-3
clone size: -
CDR3 length: 14
J gene: TRBJ2-7
D gene: -
CDR3 protein: CASRGSRSSYEQYF
CDR3 DNA: TGTGCCAGCAGGGGGTCCAGAAGCTCCTACGAGCAGTACTTC

V gene: TRBV5-1
clone size: few
CDR3 length: 12
J gene: TRBJ2-7
D gene: -
CDR3 protein: CASSLAGHLPYF
CDR3 DNA: TGCGCCAGCAGCTTGGCCGGGCATTTACCGTACTTC

V gene: TRBV3-1
clone size: -
CDR3 length: 14
J gene: TRBJ2-7
D gene: -
CDR3 protein: CASSQVGARYEQYF
CDR3 DNA: TGTGCCAGCAGCCAAGTCGGGGCACGTTACGAGCAGTACTTC

V gene: TRBV20-1
clone size: many
CDR3 length: 14
J gene: TRBJ1-3
D gene: -
CDR3 protein: CSASYSGAGNTIYF
CDR3 DNA: TGCAGTGCTAGTTATTCCGGGGCGGGAAACACCATATATTTT

V gene: TRBV7-9
clone size: many
CDR3 length: 11
J gene: TRBJ2-5
D gene: -
CDR3 protein: CASSSQETQYF
CDR3 DNA: TGTGCCAGCAGCTCTCAAGAGACCCAGTACTTC

V gene: TRBV18
clone size: few
CDR3 length: 13
J gene: TRBJ1-4
D gene: -
CDR3 protein: CASSSTGSEKLFF
CDR3 DNA: TGTGCCAGCTCATCGACAGGTAGTGAAAAACTGTTTTTT

V gene: TRBV5-1
clone size: many
CDR3 length: 14
J gene: TRBJ1-4
D gene: -
CDR3 protein: CASSLYGTDEKLFF
CDR3 DNA: TGCGCCAGCAGCTTGTATGGAACGGACGAAAAACTGTTTTTT

V gene: TRBV5-1
clone size: -
CDR3 length: 14
J gene: TRBJ2-3
D gene: TRBD1
CDR3 protein: CASSLDRVSDTQYF
CDR3 DNA: TGCGCCAGCAGCCTAGACAGGGTCTCAGATACGCAGTATTTT

V gene: TRBV3-1
clone size: few
CDR3 length: 16
J gene: TRBJ2-1
D gene: TRBD2
CDR3 protein: CASSQSGGGPANEQFF
CDR3 DNA: TGTGCCAGCAGCCAATCTGGGGGGGGACCGGCTAATGAGCAGTTCTTC

V gene: TRBV12-3/TRBV12-4
clone size: many
CDR3 length: 14
J gene: TRBJ1-2
D gene: -
CDR3 protein: CASSLEAGRYGYTF
CDR3 DNA: TGTGCCAGCAGTTTAGAAGCGGGGCGCTATGGCTACACCTTC

V gene: TRBV7-9
clone size: -
CDR3 length: 15
J gene: TRBJ1-2
D gene: -
CDR3 protein: CASSFYRLGDYGYTF
CDR3 DNA: TGTGCCAGCAGCTTTTACCGCTTAGGAGACTATGGCTACACCTTC

V gene: TRBV7-2
clone size: few
CDR3 length: 15
J gene: TRBJ1-5
D gene: -
CDR3 protein: CASSRQQGLSQPQHF
CDR3 DNA: TGTGCCAGCAGCCGACAACAGGGTTTGAGTCAGCCCCAGCATTTT

V gene: TRBV15
clone size: -
CDR3 length: 13
J gene: TRBJ2-7
D gene: -
CDR3 protein: CATSRDEGYEQYF
CDR3 DNA: TGTGCCACCAGCAGAGATGAGGGATACGAGCAGTACTTC

V gene: TRBV16
clone size: medium-sized
CDR3 length: 14
J gene: TRBJ2-2
D gene: -
CDR3 protein: CASSQSIGTGELFF
CDR3 DNA: TGTGCCAGCAGCCAATCGATCGGCACCGGGGAGCTGTTTTTT

V gene: TRBV3-1
clone size: few
CDR3 length: 15
J gene: TRBJ2-1
D gene: TRBD1
CDR3 protein: CASSQLNRGVNEQFF
CDR3 DNA: TGTGCCAGCAGCCAGCTAAACAGGGGAGTAAATGAGCAGTTCTTC

V gene: TRBV7-2
clone size: many
CDR3 length: 15
J gene: TRBJ1-5
D gene: TRBD1
CDR3 protein: CASSPGQGPNQPQHF
CDR3 DNA: TGTGCCAGCAGCCCGGGACAGGGGCCCAATCAGCCCCAGCATTTT

V gene: TRBV2
clone size: many
CDR3 length: 14
J gene: TRBJ1-2
D gene: -
CDR3 protein: CASSERGRNYGYTF
CDR3 DNA: TGTGCCAGCAGTGAAAGGGGCAGAAACTATGGCTACACCTTC

V gene: TRBV2
clone size: few
CDR3 length: 15
J gene: TRBJ2-2
D gene: TRBD1
CDR3 protein: CASSPGTGGPGELFF
CDR3 DNA: TGTGCCAGCAGTCCCGGGACAGGGGGTCCCGGGGAGCTGTTTTTT

V gene: TRBV20-1
clone size: many
CDR3 length: 13
J gene: TRBJ1-1
D gene: -
CDR3 protein: CSARDNKGTEAFF
CDR3 DNA: TGCAGTGCTAGAGATAACAAGGGGACTGAAGCTTTCTTT